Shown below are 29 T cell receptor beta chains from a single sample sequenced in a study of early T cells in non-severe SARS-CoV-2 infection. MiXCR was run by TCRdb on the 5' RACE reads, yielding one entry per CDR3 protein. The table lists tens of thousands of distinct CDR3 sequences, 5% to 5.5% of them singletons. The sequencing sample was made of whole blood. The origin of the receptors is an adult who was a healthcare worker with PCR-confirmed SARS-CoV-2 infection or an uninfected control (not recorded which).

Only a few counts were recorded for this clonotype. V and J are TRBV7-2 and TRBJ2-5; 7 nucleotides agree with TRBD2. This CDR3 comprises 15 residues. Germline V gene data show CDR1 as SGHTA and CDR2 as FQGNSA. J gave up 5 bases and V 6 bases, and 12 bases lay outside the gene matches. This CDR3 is CASRQRTSWSETQYF. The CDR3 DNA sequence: TGTGCCAGCAGACAGAGGACTAGTTGGAGTGAGACCCAGTACTTC.

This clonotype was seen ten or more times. The CDR3 spells CATNPAGYLPERGTDTQYF. DNA for the CDR3: TGTGCCACCAACCCGGCCGGCTACTTACCGGAACGAGGAACAGATACGCAGTATTTT. The chain links TRBV19 to TRBJ2-3; D call uncertain. Trimming pared 10 bases from V and 3 bases from J, leaving 32 bases between. This CDR3 has 19 amino acids. The germline V gene has CDR1 LNHDA and CDR2 SQIVND (reference sequence).

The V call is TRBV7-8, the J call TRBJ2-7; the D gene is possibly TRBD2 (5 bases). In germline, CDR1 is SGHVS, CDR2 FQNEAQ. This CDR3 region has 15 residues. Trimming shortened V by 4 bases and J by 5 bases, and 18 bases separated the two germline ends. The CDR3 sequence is CASSSGPFRGHEQYF. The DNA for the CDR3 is TGTGCCAGCAGCTCCGGACCGTTCCGGGGTCACGAGCAGTACTTC.

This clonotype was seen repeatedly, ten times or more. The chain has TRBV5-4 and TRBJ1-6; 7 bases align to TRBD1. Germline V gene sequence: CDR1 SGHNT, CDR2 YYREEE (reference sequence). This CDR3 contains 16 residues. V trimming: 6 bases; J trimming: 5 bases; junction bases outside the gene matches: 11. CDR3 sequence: CASTLRQGNNNSPLHF. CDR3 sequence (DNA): TGTGCCAGCACCCTAAGACAGGGTAATAATAATTCACCCCTCCACTTT. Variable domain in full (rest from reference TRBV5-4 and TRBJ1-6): ETGVTQSPTHLIKTRGQQVTLRCSSQSGHNTVSWYQQALGQGPQFIFQYYREEENGRGNFPPRFSGLQFPNYSSELNVNALELDDSALYLCASTLRQGNNNSPLHFGNGTRLTVT.

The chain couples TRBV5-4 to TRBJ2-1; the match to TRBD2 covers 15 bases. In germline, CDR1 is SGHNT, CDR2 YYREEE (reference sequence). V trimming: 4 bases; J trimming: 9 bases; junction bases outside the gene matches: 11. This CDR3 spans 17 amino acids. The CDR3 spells CASSPGGLAGGPSEQFF. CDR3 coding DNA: TGTGCCAGCAGCCCCGGAGGACTAGCGGGAGGGCCTAGTGAGCAGTTCTTC.

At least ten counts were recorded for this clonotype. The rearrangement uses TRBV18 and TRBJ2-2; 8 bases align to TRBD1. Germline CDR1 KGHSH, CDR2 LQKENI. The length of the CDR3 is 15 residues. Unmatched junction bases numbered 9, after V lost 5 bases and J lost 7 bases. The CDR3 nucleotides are TGTGCCAGCTCATTAATGGACAGGGAAGTCGGGGAGCTGTTTTTT. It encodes CASSLMDREVGELFF.

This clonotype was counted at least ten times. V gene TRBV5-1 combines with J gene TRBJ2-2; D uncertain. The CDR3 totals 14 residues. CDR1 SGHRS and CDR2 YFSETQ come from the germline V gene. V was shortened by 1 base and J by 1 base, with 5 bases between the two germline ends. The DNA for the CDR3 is TGCGCCAGCAGCTTGCGGCTGAACACCGGGGAGCTGTTTTTT. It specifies CASSLRLNTGELFF.

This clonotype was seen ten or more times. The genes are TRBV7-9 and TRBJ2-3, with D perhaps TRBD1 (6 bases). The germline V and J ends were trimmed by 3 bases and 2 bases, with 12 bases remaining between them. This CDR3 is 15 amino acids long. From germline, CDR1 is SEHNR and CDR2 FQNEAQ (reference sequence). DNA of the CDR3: TGTGCCAGCAGCTTCCAGGGGCCATCCACAGATACGCAGTATTTT. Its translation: CASSFQGPSTDTQYF. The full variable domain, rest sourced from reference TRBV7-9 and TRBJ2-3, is DTGVSQNPRHKITKRGQNVTFRCDPISEHNRLYWYRQTLGQGPEFLTYFQNEAQLEKSRLLSDRFSAERPKGSFSTLEIQRTEQGDSAMYLCASSFQGPSTDTQYFGPGTRLTVL.

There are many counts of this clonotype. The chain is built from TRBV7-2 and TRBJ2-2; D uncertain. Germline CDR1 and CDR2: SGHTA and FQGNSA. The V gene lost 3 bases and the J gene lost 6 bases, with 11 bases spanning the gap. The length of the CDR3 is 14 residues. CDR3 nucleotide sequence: TGTGCCAGCAGCTTTAGACCCTCGGCCGGGGAGCTGTTTTTT. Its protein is CASSFRPSAGELFF.

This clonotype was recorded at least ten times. CDR3 nucleotides: TGTGCCACCAGCACCGGTAGGATTGGAGGGAACGAAAAACTGTTTTTT. Translated: CATSTGRIGGNEKLFF. The chain carries TRBV15 and TRBJ1-4; D is unresolved. Germline values: CDR1 LNHNV, CDR2 YYDKDF (reference sequence). The CDR3 has 16 residues. The V and J ends lost 4 bases and 8 bases respectively, with 20 bases between them.

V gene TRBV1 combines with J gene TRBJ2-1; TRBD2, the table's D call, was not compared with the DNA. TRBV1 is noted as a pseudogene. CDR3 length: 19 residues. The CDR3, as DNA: TGCACCAGCAGCCAGTGGAAGGGGACTAGCGGGAGTTGCTACAATGAGCAGTTCTTC. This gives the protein CTSSQWKGTSGSCYNEQFF.

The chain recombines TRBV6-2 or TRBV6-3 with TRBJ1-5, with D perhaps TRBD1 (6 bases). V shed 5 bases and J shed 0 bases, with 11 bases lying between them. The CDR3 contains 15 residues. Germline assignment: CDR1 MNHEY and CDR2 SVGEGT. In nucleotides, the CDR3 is TGTGCCAGCAGTCCACAGGGTTATAGCAATCAGCCCCAGCATTTT. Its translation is CASSPQGYSNQPQHF.

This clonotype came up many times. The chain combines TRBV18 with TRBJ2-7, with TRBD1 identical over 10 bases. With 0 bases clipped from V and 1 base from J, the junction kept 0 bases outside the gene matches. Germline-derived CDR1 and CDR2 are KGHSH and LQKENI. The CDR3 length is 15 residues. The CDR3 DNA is TGTGCCAGCTCACCACCGGGACAGGGGTCCTACGAGCAGTACTTC. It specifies CASSPPGQGSYEQYF.

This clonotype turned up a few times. Written as DNA, the CDR3 is TGCGCCAGCAGCTCACTAGCGGGAGGGGCCTACGAGCAGTACTTC. Translation: CASSSLAGGAYEQYF. The chain joins TRBV5-1 to TRBJ2-7; 13 bases match TRBD2. Germline V gene sequence: CDR1 SGHRS, CDR2 YFSETQ. The CDR3 extends over 15 amino acids. The J segment lost 2 bases and the V segment lost 3 bases, leaving 2 bases of the junction unmatched.

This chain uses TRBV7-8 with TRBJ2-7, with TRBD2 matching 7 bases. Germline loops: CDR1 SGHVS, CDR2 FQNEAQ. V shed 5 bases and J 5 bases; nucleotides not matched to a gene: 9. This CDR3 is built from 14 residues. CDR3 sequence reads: CASSPPGRGHEQYF. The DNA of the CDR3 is TGTGCCAGCAGCCCCCCGGGGAGGGGCCACGAGCAGTACTTC. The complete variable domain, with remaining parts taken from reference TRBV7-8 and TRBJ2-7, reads GAGVSQSPRYKVAKRGQDVALRCDPISGHVSLFWYQQALGQGPEFLTYFQNEAQLDKSGLPSDRFFAERPEGSVSTLKIQRTQQEDSAVYLCASSPPGRGHEQYFGPGTRLTVT.

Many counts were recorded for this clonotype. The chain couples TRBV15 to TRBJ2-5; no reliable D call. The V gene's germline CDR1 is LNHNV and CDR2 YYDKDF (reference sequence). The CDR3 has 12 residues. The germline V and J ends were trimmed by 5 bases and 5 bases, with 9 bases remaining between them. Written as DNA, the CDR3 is TGTGCCACCAGCCTCCTCGGGGAGACCCAGTACTTC. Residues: CATSLLGETQYF. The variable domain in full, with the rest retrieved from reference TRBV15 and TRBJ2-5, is DAMVIQNPRYQVTQFGKPVTLSCSQTLNHNVMYWYQQKSSQAPKLLFHYYDKDFNNEADTPDNFQSRRPNTSFCFLDIRSPGLGDTAMYLCATSLLGETQYFGPGTRLLVL.

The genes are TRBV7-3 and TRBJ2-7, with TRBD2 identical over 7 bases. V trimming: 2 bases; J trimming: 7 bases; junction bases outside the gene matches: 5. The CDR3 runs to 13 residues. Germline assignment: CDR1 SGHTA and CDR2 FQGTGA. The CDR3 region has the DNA TGTGCCAGCAGCTTAGCGGGAGTGGGTGAGCAGTACTTC. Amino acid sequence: CASSLAGVGEQYF.

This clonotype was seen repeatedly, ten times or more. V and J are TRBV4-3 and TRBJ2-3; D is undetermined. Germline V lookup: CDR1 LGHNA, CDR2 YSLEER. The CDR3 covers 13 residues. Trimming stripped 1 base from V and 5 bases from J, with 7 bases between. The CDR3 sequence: CASSQGGVDTQYF. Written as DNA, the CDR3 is TGCGCCAGCAGCCAAGGGGGTGTAGATACGCAGTATTTT.

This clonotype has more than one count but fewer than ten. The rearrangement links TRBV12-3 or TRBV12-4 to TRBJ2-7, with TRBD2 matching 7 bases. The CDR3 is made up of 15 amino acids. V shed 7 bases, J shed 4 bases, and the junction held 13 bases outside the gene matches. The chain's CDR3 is CASKFSGGRGYEQYF. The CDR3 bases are TGTGCCAGCAAGTTCTCTGGCGGGAGAGGTTACGAGCAGTACTTC.

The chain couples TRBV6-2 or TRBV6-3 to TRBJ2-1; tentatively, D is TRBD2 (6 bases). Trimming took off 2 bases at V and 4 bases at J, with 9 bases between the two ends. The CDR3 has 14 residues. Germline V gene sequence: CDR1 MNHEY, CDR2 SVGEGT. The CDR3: CASSYVAAYNEQFF. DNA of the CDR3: TGTGCCAGCAGTTACGTAGCGGCGTACAATGAGCAGTTCTTC.

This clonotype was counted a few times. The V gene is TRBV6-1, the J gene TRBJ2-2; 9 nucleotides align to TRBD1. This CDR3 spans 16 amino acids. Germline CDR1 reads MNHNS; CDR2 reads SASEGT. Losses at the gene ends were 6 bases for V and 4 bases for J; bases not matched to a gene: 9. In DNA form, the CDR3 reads TGTGCCAGCAGAGGTTACAGGGGGCGGGCCACCGGGGAGCTGTTTTTT. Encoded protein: CASRGYRGRATGELFF.

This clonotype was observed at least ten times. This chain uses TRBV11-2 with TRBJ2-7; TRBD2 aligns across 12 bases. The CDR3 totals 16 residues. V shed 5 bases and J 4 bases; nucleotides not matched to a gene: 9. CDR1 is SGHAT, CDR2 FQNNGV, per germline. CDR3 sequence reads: CASSTATSGRDYEQYF. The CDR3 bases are TGTGCCAGCAGCACCGCGACTAGCGGGAGAGATTACGAGCAGTACTTC.

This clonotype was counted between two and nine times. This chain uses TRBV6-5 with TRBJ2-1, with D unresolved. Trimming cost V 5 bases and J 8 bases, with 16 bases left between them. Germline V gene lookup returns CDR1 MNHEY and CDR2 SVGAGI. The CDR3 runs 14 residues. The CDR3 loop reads CASSAQVVNDEQFF. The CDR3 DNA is TGTGCCAGCAGTGCCCAGGTTGTCAACGATGAGCAGTTCTTC.

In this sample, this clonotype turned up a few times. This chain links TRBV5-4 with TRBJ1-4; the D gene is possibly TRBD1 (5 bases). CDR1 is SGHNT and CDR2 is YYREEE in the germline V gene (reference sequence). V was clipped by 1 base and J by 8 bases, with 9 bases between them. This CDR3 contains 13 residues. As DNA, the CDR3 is TGTGCCAGCAGCTTGACCGGGACCGAAAAACTGTTTTTT. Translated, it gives CASSLTGTEKLFF.

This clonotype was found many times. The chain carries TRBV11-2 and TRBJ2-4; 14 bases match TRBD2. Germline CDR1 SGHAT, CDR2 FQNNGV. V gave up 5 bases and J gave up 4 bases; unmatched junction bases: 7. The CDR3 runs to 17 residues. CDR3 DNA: TGTGCCAGCAGCCAACTAGGGACTAGCGGGAGTAAAAACATTCAGTACTTC. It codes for CASSQLGTSGSKNIQYF.

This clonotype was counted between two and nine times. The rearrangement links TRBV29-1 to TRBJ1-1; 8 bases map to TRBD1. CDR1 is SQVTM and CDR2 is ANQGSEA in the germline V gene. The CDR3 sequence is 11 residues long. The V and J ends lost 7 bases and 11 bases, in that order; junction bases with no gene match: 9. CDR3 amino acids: CSGGQGAWAFF. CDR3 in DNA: TGCAGCGGCGGCCAGGGGGCGTGGGCTTTCTTT. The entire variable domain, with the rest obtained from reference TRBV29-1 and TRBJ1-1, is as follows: SAVISQKPSRDICQRGTSLTIQCQVDSQVTMMFWYRQQPGQSLTLIATANQGSEATYESGFVIDKFPISRPNLTFSTLTVSNMSPEDSSIYLCSGGQGAWAFFGQGTRLTVV.

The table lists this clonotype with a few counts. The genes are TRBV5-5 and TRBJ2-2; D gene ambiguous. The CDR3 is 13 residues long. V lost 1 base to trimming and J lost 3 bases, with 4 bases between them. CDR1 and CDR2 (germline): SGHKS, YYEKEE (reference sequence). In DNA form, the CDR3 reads TGTGCCAGCAGCTTGTGGGACACCGGGGAGCTGTTTTTT. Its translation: CASSLWDTGELFF.

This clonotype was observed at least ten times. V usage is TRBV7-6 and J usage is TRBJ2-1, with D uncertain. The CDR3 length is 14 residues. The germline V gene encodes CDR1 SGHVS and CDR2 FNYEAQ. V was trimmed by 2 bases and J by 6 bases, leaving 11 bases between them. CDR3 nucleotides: TGTGCCAGCAGCTTAAACCCCGTACCCAATGAGCAGTTCTTC. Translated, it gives CASSLNPVPNEQFF.

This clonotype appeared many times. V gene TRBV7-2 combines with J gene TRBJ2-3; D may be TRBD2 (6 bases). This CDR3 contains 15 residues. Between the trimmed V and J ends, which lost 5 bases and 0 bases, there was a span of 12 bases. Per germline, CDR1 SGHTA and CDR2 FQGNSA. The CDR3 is CASSPDYSSTDTQYF. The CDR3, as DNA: TGTGCCAGCAGCCCGGACTACTCTAGCACAGATACGCAGTATTTT.